This TCR beta chain is from a study of a mutant IDH1 vaccine in newly diagnosed glioma. Note on this clone: Its matching antigen is unknown.

Regarding time point: week 47, end of study. Vaccine doses each comprised 300 ug of mutant IDH1 20-mer peptide, with topical imiquimod. Each donor presented with a new WHO grade 3 or 4 astrocytoma that tested IDH1-mutant and showed ATRX loss. This CDR3 comprises 15 residues. CDR1 is KGHSH, CDR2 LQKENI, per germline. V shed 6 bases and J 6 bases; nucleotides not matched to a gene: 10. This table comes from immunoSEQ multiplex PCR, and its TCRdb copy is limited to in-frame clones, with some not included. The sample shows some 56,000 clones, around three quarters of them seen only once. V is TRBV18 and J is TRBJ1-4; 7 bases agree with TRBD1. The sequence was obtained from a man aged 50-59 years with glioma. The sequencing used PBMCs, collected from a glioma patient whose treatment included an IDH1 peptide vaccine. Here the CDR3 DNA reads TGTGCCAGCTCCCCCCGGCAGGGGGGAGATGAAAAACTGTTTTTT. Translated: CASSPRQGGDEKLFF.